This T cell receptor (beta chain) was identified in a study of shared clonotypes between healthy human individuals. Study in general: Those who served as donors were a couple of women and a few men between the ages of 18 and 49.

Only in-frame clones appear in the TCRdb table, and some are missing; sequencing was by immunoSEQ multiplex PCR. The sample has some 1.4 million clones; about 96% are singletons. Sample: naive CD4+ T cells sorted from blood. The subset: CD45RA+ positively selected. This receptor was obtained from a man aged 30-40 years in good health.

The CDR3 region has the DNA TGTGCCAGTACGACTAGCGGAGCCAAAAACATTCAGTACTTC. It codes for CASTTSGAKNIQYF. This chain links TRBV19 with TRBJ2-4; 9 nucleotides align to TRBD2. The trim removed 7 bases at V and 0 bases at J, leaving 1 base unmatched. The germline V gene has CDR1 LNHDA and CDR2 SQIVND (reference sequence). This CDR3 region has 14 residues. The entire variable domain, with the rest obtained from reference TRBV19 and TRBJ2-4, is as follows: DGGITQSPKYLFRKEGQNVTLSCEQNLNHDAMYWYRQDPGQGLRLIYYSQIVNDFQKGDIAEGYSVSREKKESFPLTVTSAQKNPTAFYLCASTTSGAKNIQYFGAGTRLSVL.